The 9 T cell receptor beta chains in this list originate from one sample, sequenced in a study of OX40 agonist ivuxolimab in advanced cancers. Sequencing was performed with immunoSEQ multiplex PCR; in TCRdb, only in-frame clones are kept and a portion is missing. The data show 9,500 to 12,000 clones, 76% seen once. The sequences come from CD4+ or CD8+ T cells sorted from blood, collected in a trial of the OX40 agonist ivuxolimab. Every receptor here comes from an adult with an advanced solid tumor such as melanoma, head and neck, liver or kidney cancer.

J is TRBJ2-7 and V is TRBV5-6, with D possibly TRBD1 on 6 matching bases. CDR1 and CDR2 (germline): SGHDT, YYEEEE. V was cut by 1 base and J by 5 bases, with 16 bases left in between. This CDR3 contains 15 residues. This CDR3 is CASSLFRGGLHEQYF. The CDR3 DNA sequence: TGTGCCAGCAGCTTGTTCAGGGGCGGTTTACACGAGCAGTACTTC.

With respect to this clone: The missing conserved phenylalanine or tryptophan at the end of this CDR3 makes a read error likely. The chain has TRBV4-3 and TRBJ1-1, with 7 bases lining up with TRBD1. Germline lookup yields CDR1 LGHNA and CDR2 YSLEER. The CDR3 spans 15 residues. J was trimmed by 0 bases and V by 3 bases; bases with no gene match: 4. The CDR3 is CASSHGQAMNTEAFL. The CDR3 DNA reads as TGCGCCAGCAGCCATGGACAGGCGATGAACACTGAAGCTTTCCTT.

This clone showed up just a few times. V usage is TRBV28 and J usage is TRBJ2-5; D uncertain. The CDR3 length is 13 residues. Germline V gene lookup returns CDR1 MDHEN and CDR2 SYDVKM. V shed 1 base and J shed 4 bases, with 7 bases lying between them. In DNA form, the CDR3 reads TGTGCCAGCAGTTTATATGATGGAGAGACCCAGTACTTC. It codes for CASSLYDGETQYF.

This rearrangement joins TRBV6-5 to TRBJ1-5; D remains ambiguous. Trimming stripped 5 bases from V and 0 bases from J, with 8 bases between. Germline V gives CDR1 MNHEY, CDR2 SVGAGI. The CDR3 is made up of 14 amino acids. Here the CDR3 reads CASSAGYSNQPQHF. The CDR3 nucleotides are TGTGCCAGCAGTGCTGGGTATAGCAATCAGCCCCAGCATTTT.

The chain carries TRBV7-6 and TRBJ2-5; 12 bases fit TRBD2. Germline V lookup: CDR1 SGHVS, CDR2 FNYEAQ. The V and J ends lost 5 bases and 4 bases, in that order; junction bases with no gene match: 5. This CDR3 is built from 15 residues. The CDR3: CASSGLAGGRETQYF. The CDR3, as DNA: TGTGCCAGCAGCGGTCTAGCGGGGGGGCGAGAGACCCAGTACTTC.

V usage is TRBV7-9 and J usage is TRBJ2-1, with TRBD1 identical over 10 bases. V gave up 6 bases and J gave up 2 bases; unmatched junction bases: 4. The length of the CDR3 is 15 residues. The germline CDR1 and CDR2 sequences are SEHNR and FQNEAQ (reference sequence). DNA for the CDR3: TGTGCCAGCAGTTCCGGGACAGGGGCCTACAATGAGCAGTTCTTC. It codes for CASSSGTGAYNEQFF.

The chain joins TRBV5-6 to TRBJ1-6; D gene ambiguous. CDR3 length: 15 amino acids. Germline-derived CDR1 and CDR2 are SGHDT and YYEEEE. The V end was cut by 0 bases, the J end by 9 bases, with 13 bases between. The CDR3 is CASSLDRHLGSPLHF. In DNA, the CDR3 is TGTGCCAGCAGCTTGGATCGACATCTCGGTTCACCCCTCCACTTT.

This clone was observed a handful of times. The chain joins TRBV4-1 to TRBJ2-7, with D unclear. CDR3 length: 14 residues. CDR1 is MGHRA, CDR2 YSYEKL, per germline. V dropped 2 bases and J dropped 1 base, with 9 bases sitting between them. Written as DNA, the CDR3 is TGCGCCAGCAGCCAACATACAGATTCCTACGAGCAGTACTTC. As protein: CASSQHTDSYEQYF.

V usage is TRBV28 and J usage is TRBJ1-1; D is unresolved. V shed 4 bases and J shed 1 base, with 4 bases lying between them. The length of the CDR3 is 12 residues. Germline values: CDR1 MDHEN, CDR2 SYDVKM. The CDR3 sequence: CASSYANTEAFF. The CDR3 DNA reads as TGTGCCAGCAGTTATGCGAACACTGAAGCTTTCTTT.